These 17 T cell receptor beta chains originate from one sample sequenced in a study of blood T cell repertoires in COVID-19. Clones were sequenced by immunoSEQ multiplex PCR, and TCRdb holds only the in-frame ones, with some missing. This sample has 150,000 to 200,000 clones, with 70% to 90% found just once. The sample consisted of peripheral blood. The receptor source for this set is a human donor in a cohort sampled during active COVID-19.

The chain is built from TRBV7-2 and TRBJ2-1; tentatively, D is TRBD1 (5 bases). This CDR3 is 16 amino acids long. The V end was cut by 2 bases, the J end by 2 bases, with 13 bases between. Germline V CDR1 and CDR2: SGHTA, FQGNSA. DNA of the CDR3: TGTGCCAGCAGCTTAAGGCAGGGCGGTCCCTACAATGAGCAGTTCTTC. Amino acid sequence: CASSLRQGGPYNEQFF.

The V and J genes are TRBV5-4 and TRBJ1-4; TRBD1 aligns across 7 bases. Germline V gene data show CDR1 as SGHNT and CDR2 as YYREEE (reference sequence). V was clipped by 4 bases and J by 6 bases; unmatched bases: 6. The CDR3 has 14 residues. The CDR3 DNA reads as TGTGCCAGCAGCCGGGACAGAGGGGATGAAAAACTGTTTTTT. It specifies CASSRDRGDEKLFF.

The gene calls are TRBV28 and TRBJ1-1; 11 nucleotides line up with TRBD1. V was pared by 6 bases and J by 11 bases, with 8 bases of the junction left unmatched. The CDR3 has 13 amino acids. Germline loops: CDR1 MDHEN, CDR2 SYDVKM. As DNA, the CDR3 is TGTGCCAGCAGCCTGGGACAGGGGGTTGGGGCTTTCTTT. It is translated as CASSLGQGVGAFF.

This rearrangement joins TRBV19 to TRBJ1-2, with 7 bases identical to TRBD1. CDR1 LNHDA and CDR2 SQIVND come from the germline V gene (reference sequence). The CDR3 sequence is 15 residues long. V trimming: 5 bases; J trimming: 1 base; junction bases outside the gene matches: 7. CDR3 amino acids: CASSPTGPLNYGYTF. In DNA, the CDR3 is TGTGCCAGTAGTCCGACAGGGCCACTTAACTATGGCTACACCTTC.

This rearrangement joins TRBV27 to TRBJ2-7, with a weak D call TRBD2 (6 bases). CDR3 length: 14 residues. CDR1 is MNHEY and CDR2 is SMNVEV in the germline V gene (reference sequence). V was clipped by 6 bases and J by 4 bases, with 16 bases between them. The CDR3 loop is CASSPGGTGYEQYF. As DNA, the CDR3 is TGTGCCAGCAGCCCCGGAGGGACGGGTTACGAGCAGTACTTC.

This chain joins TRBV10-3 and TRBJ2-3; 16 positions agree with TRBD2. The V segment lost 7 bases and the J segment 3 bases; nucleotides outside the gene matches: 7. This CDR3 is 17 amino acids long. Germline CDR1 ENHRY, CDR2 SYGVKD. The CDR3 loop reads CAIKGGTSGRATDTQYF. CDR3 DNA sequence: TGTGCCATCAAGGGAGGGACTAGCGGGAGGGCTACAGATACGCAGTATTTT.

The CDR3 DNA follows: TGCGCCAGCAGCCAAGATAGTAAACCGGCGGGGGGATGGGAGGAGACCCAGTACTTC. Residues: CASSQDSKPAGGWEETQYF. J is TRBJ2-5 and V is TRBV4-1; 8 bases are shared with TRBD2. V shed 0 bases, J shed 5 bases, and the junction held 17 bases outside the gene matches. CDR1 MGHRA and CDR2 YSYEKL come from the germline V gene. The CDR3 runs to 19 residues.

This clone was counted a single time. The chain combines TRBV27 with TRBJ2-2, with 7 bases that match TRBD1. The V gene end was trimmed by 7 bases and the J gene end by 2 bases; junction bases not matched to a gene: 13. This CDR3 has 17 amino acids. CDR1 is MNHEY, CDR2 SMNVEV, per germline (reference sequence). CDR3 region: CASNKILGQANTGELFF. In DNA form, the CDR3 reads TGTGCCAGCAATAAGATACTTGGACAGGCAAACACCGGGGAGCTGTTTTTT.

CDR3 nucleotide sequence: TGCGCCAGCAGCCAAGGCGGACTAGCGGGAGGGCTTCTAAATACGCAGTATTTT. Encoded protein: CASSQGGLAGGLLNTQYF. The chain carries TRBV4-1 and TRBJ2-3; TRBD2 matches at 15 bases. This CDR3 region has 18 residues. With 1 base clipped from V and 7 bases from J, the junction kept 9 bases outside the gene matches. Germline CDR1 is MGHRA and CDR2 is YSYEKL.

This chain links TRBV6-5 with TRBJ2-6; possibly TRBD1 for D (5 bases). The CDR3 runs to 14 residues. Deletions cut 2 bases from V and 4 bases from J, with 6 bases between. From germline, CDR1 is MNHEY and CDR2 SVGAGI. The CDR3 loop is CASSYGAGANVLTF. CDR3 sequence (DNA): TGTGCCAGCAGTTACGGGGCGGGGGCCAACGTCCTGACTTTC.

This clone occurred once. V is TRBV18 and J is TRBJ2-3; 7 bases line up with TRBD1. Trimming took 0 bases from V and 0 from J; bases not matched to a gene: 3. Germline CDR1 KGHSH, CDR2 LQKENI. The CDR3 spans 16 residues. CDR3: CASSPPGQLSTDTQYF. The CDR3 nucleotides read TGTGCCAGCTCACCACCGGGACAGCTTAGCACAGATACGCAGTATTTT. The variable domain in full, with the rest retrieved from reference TRBV18 and TRBJ2-3, is NAGVMQNPRHLVRRRGQEARLRCSPMKGHSHVYWYRQLPEEGLKFMVYLQKENIIDESGMPKERFSAEFPKEGPSILRIQQVVRGDSAAYFCASSPPGQLSTDTQYFGPGTRLTVL.

V usage is TRBV9 and J usage is TRBJ1-4; 7 nucleotides agree with TRBD1. The junction had 3 bases not matched to a gene; V was cut back by 0 bases and J by 1 base. The CDR3 has 16 amino acids. Germline V gene data show CDR1 as SGDLS and CDR2 as YYNGEE. Written as DNA, the CDR3 is TGTGCCAGCAGCGTAGGGACAGGTCAAACTAATGAAAAACTGTTTTTT. Its protein is CASSVGTGQTNEKLFF.

J is TRBJ2-1 and V is TRBV11-2; 7 nucleotides match TRBD2. The CDR3 loop spans 19 amino acids. The ends lost 8 bases at V and 5 bases at J; junction bases unmatched: 24. Germline CDR1 reads SGHAT; CDR2 reads FQNNGV. CDR3 loop: CASPRGGPSHPNNHNEQFF. For the CDR3, the DNA is TGTGCCAGCCCTCGCGGGGGTCCCTCGCACCCTAATAACCACAATGAGCAGTTCTTC. The whole variable domain, remainder taken from reference TRBV11-2 and TRBJ2-1, is EAGVAQSPRYKIIEKRQSVAFWCNPISGHATLYWYQQILGQGPKLLIQFQNNGVVDDSQLPKDRFSAERLKGVDSTLKIQPAKLEDSAVYLCASPRGGPSHPNNHNEQFFGPGTRLTVL.

The chain joins TRBV7-2 to TRBJ1-5; no clear D. The V end was cut by 5 bases, the J end by 4 bases, with 15 bases between. The CDR3 spans 15 residues. The germline V gene encodes CDR1 SGHTA and CDR2 FQGNSA. In DNA, the CDR3 is TGTGCCAGCAGCCCCCAGAAGGGCGGGAATCAGCCCCAGCATTTT. Translated, it gives CASSPQKGGNQPQHF.

This clone was detected only once. V is TRBV24-1 and J is TRBJ2-7, with D unclear. The ends were cut back, 4 bases at V and 4 bases at J, with 10 bases in the middle. This CDR3 contains 13 residues. Per germline, CDR1 KGHDR and CDR2 SFDVKD. CDR3 sequence reads: CATSDTYSYEQYF. In DNA form, the CDR3 reads TGTGCCACCAGTGACACTTACAGTTACGAGCAGTACTTC.

The chain links TRBV6-1 to TRBJ2-5; weak D call: TRBD2 (6 bases). The V and J ends lost 3 bases and 4 bases respectively, with 15 bases between them. There are 15 residues in the CDR3. CDR1 and CDR2 from the germline V gene are MNHNS and SASEGT. CDR3 nucleotide sequence: TGTGCCAGCAGTGACGAACTAGCAGGTCGAGAGACCCAGTACTTC. Translation gives CASSDELAGRETQYF.

As regards this clone: The same CDR3 can be traced to other DNA sequences in this sample. The chain couples TRBV5-4 to TRBJ1-2; 7 nucleotides agree with TRBD1. Germline loops: CDR1 SGHNT, CDR2 YYREEE (reference sequence). The CDR3 covers 13 residues. J lost 2 bases, V lost 4 bases, and 2 bases had no gene match. CDR3 sequence reads: CASSRTGNYGYTF. In DNA, the CDR3 is TGTGCCAGCAGCCGGACAGGCAACTATGGCTACACCTTC.